The 5 T cell receptor beta chains listed next were all sequenced from one sample in a study of T cells in Graves' hyperthyroidism and ophthalmopathy. RNA transcripts served as the template for amplifying TCR beta CDR3 regions. The HTBI primer set served for first-round RT-PCR of the TCR CDR3. Using its own MiXCR run on the multiplex PCR reads, TCRdb lists one record per CDR3 protein. The sample has about 410,000 distinct CDR3 sequences, approximately 14% seen once. The sequencing input was blood. The receptors shown here come from a man aged 18 to 29 with Graves' ophthalmopathy.

This clonotype was seen ten or more times. This chain connects TRBV11-3 to TRBJ2-7, with TRBD2 matching 12 bases. Germline CDR1 reads SGHNT; CDR2 reads YENEEA. V shed 5 bases and J 4 bases; nucleotides not matched to a gene: 6. The CDR3 consists of 15 residues. The CDR3 protein is CASSVHLAGGYEQYF. The CDR3 bases are TGTGCCAGCAGCGTCCATCTAGCGGGAGGGTACGAGCAGTACTTC.

The sample holds many counts of this clonotype. This sequence joins TRBV6-1 and TRBJ2-1; D may be TRBD1 or TRBD2 (5 bases each). This CDR3 is built from 14 residues. Between the trimmed V and J ends, which lost 9 bases and 2 bases, there was a span of 14 bases. The V gene's germline CDR1 is MNHNS and CDR2 SASEGT. The CDR3 DNA sequence: TGTGCCAGTCTCGGGACGCAGACCTACAATGAGCAGTTCTTC. This encodes CASLGTQTYNEQFF.

This clonotype was seen many times. The chain recombines TRBV9 with TRBJ1-1; 8 bases match TRBD1. Germline CDR1 reads SGDLS; CDR2 reads YYNGEE. V lost 4 bases, J lost 0 bases, and 5 bases stayed unmatched. The length of the CDR3 is 15 residues. The CDR3 here is CASSYEDRVNTEAFF. The CDR3 nucleotides read TGTGCCAGCAGCTATGAGGACAGGGTGAACACTGAAGCTTTCTTT.

This clonotype was counted many times. The chain links TRBV12-3 or TRBV12-4 to TRBJ2-7; D possibly corresponds to TRBD2 (5 bases). This CDR3 has 12 amino acids. Deletions cut 3 bases from V and 5 bases from J, with 8 bases between. The CDR3, as DNA: TGTGCCAGCAGTTTTTACGGGGACGAGCAGTACTTC. It specifies CASSFYGDEQYF.

This clonotype showed up many times. The V and J genes are TRBV30 and TRBJ1-2; D unclear. Germline CDR1 GTSNPN, CDR2 SVGIG (reference sequence). The CDR3 has 13 residues. V was clipped by 4 bases and J by 8 bases, with 17 bases between them. CDR3 nucleotide sequence: TGTGCCTGGAAGGGTCCCCTTCCCGCGGGCTACACCTTC. It codes for CAWKGPLPAGYTF.